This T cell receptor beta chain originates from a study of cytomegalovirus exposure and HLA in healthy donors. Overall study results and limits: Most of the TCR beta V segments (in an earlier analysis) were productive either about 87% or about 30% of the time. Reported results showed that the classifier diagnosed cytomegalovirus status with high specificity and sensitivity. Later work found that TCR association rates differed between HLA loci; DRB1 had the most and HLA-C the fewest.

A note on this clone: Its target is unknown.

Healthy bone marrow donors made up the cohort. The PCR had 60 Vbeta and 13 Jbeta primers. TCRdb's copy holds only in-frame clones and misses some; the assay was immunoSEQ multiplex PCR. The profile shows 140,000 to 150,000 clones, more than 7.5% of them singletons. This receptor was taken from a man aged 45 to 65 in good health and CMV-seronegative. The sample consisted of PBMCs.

The CDR3 reads CASSPSLDRGRSGEFF. The CDR3 region has the DNA TGCGCCAGCAGCCCCTCCTTGGACAGGGGGCGCTCCGGAGAGTTCTTC. The chain has TRBV4-1 and TRBJ2-1; 11 bases match TRBD1. V gave up 4 bases and J gave up 14 bases; unmatched junction bases: 16. Germline V lookup: CDR1 MGHRA, CDR2 YSYEKL. The CDR3 has 16 amino acids.